This TCR beta chain was profiled in a study of blood T cell repertoires in COVID-19. Profiling relied on immunoSEQ multiplex PCR, and the TCRdb table lists in-frame clones only, not all of them. Of roughly 200,000 clones listed, approximately 89% were seen once; the top ten hold roughly 4.2%. V was shortened by 3 bases and J by 12 bases, with 9 bases between the two germline ends. CDR1 and CDR2 (germline): LGHDT, YNNKEL (reference sequence). This CDR3 comprises 11 residues. This clone has more than one count but fewer than ten. This TCR came from a woman aged 25 to 39 with acute or convalescent COVID-19. The rearrangement links TRBV3-1 (or the pseudogene TRBV3-2) to TRBJ2-1; tentatively, D is TRBD2 (6 bases). The sequenced sample was peripheral blood. The CDR3 DNA sequence: TGTGCCAGCAGCCAGAACGGGGGGCAGTTCTTC. Protein product: CASSQNGGQFF.